The 7 T cell receptor beta chains listed next were all sequenced from one sample in a study of neoadjuvant anti-PD-1 for oral cavity cancer. This sample's time point: after neoadjuvant nivolumab, at surgical resection. Repertoires were generated with immunoSEQ multiplex PCR, while TCRdb's copy carries only in-frame clones and drops some. The data show just over 65,000 clones, 85% seen once. The material was PBMCs, obtained after nivolumab (anti-PD-1) treatment. These receptors came from a person aged 40-85 years with oral cavity squamous cell carcinoma.

The chain uses TRBV7-9 and TRBJ2-7; 9 bases map to TRBD1. Trimming cost V 5 bases and J 0 bases; bases outside gene matches: 5. CDR1 and CDR2 from the germline V gene are SEHNR and FQNEAQ (reference sequence). CDR3 length equals 15 residues. This CDR3 reads CASSDGQGLSYEQYF. CDR3 DNA: TGTGCCAGCAGCGACGGACAGGGGCTCTCCTACGAGCAGTACTTC.

V gene TRBV14 combines with J gene TRBJ1-2; D might be TRBD1 (6 bases). The CDR3 spans 14 residues. V lost 1 base, J lost 7 bases, and 13 bases lay in between. CDR1 and CDR2 (germline): SGHDN, FVKESK. CDR3 DNA: TGTGCCAGCAGCCAAGTAACAGGGACGGGTGGCTACACCTTC. This encodes CASSQVTGTGGYTF. Full variable domain (rest looked up from reference TRBV14 and TRBJ1-2): EAGVTQFPSHSVIEKGQTVTLRCDPISGHDNLYWYRRVMGKEIKFLLHFVKESKQDESGMPNNRFLAERTGGTYSTLKVQPAELEDSGVYFCASSQVTGTGGYTFGSGTRLTVV.

Only a few counts were recorded for this clone. The V and J genes are TRBV5-1 and TRBJ1-3; D is undetermined. V lost 0 bases and J lost 0, with 10 bases in between. The CDR3 loop spans 16 amino acids. Germline-derived CDR1 and CDR2 are SGHRS and YFSETQ. The CDR3 nucleotides are TGCGCCAGCAGCTTGGAAGTCCGATACTCTGGAAACACCATATATTTT. Translating gives CASSLEVRYSGNTIYF. The whole variable domain, remainder taken from reference TRBV5-1 and TRBJ1-3, is KAGVTQTPRYLIKTRGQQVTLSCSPISGHRSVSWYQQTPGQGLQFLFEYFSETQRNKGNFPGRFSGRQFSNSRSEMNVSTLELGDSALYLCASSLEVRYSGNTIYFGEGSWLTVV.

This clone was counted a single time. The rearrangement joins TRBV5-1 to TRBJ2-5; D remains ambiguous. V lost 0 bases, J lost 2 bases, and 8 bases lay in between. CDR1 is SGHRS and CDR2 is YFSETQ in the germline V gene. The CDR3 loop spans 14 amino acids. The CDR3 reads CASSLDLRQETQYF. In nucleotides, the CDR3 is TGCGCCAGCAGCTTGGACTTGCGACAAGAGACCCAGTACTTC.

This clone was seen a single time. V usage is TRBV6-6 and J usage is TRBJ1-5; D gene unclear. The CDR3 contains 16 residues. The germline gives CDR1 MNHNY, CDR2 SVGAGI (reference sequence). The V and J ends lost 0 bases and 1 base respectively, with 10 bases between them. The CDR3 is CASSYSIPGSNQPQHF. For the CDR3, the DNA is TGTGCCAGCAGTTACTCGATTCCAGGAAGCAATCAGCCCCAGCATTTT.

The J gene is TRBJ1-5, the V gene TRBV7-3, with 8 bases that match TRBD1. CDR1 and CDR2 (germline): SGHTA, FQGTGA. The CDR3 length is 12 residues. V shed 5 bases, J shed 15 bases, and the junction held 9 bases outside the gene matches. CDR3 region: CASSALGDRPHF. CDR3 nucleotides: TGTGCCAGCAGCGCCCTGGGGGACAGGCCGCATTTT.

The V and J genes are TRBV19 and TRBJ1-2, with TRBD1 matching over 8 bases. Germline V gene data show CDR1 as LNHDA and CDR2 as SQIVND (reference sequence). The CDR3 extends over 13 amino acids. Trimming removed 4 bases from V and 4 bases from J; junction bases left unmatched: 2. This CDR3 reads CASSTGGSYGYTF. DNA of the CDR3: TGTGCCAGTAGTACAGGGGGCTCCTATGGCTACACCTTC.